The TCR beta chain described here comes from a study of shared T cell receptors in the human thymus. Method: immunoSEQ multiplex PCR; TCRdb's copy keeps in-frame clones and lacks some. This table has approximately 400,000 clones, 85% to 95% appearing once. The ends were cut back, 8 bases at V and 0 bases at J, with 14 bases in the middle. The V gene's germline CDR1 is SNHLY and CDR2 FYNNEI. The CDR3 has 15 residues. This receptor was identified in a human donor. This chain joins TRBV2 and TRBJ1-3; no clear D gene. The sequencing input was thymocytes. CDR3 DNA sequence: TGTGCCAGCGGGGAGGCCGAGAGCTCTGGAAACACCATATATTTT. This sequence encodes CASGEAESSGNTIYF.